This T cell receptor beta chain was sequenced in a study of cytomegalovirus exposure and HLA in healthy donors. Study overall: The 130 or so validation repertoires, a later analysis reported, used the same platform as the roughly 700 repertoires from the first cohort.

TCRdb's table, derived via immunoSEQ multiplex PCR, lists solely in-frame clones and lacks some. Among tens of thousands of clones listed, roughly 93% were seen once. With regard to this clone: The target antigen is unknown.

Study-wide points: It was 150 to 200 TCR beta chains that were listed as cytomegalovirus-associated.

V gave up 4 bases and J gave up 8 bases, with 11 bases separating them. The length of the CDR3 is 12 residues. The V gene's germline CDR1 is MNHEY and CDR2 SMNVEV (reference sequence). The sequencing input was PBMCs. The J gene is TRBJ1-2, the V gene TRBV27; possible D gene TRBD1, 6 bases. This receptor was identified in a woman aged 30 to 39 in good health and CMV-seronegative. CDR3 DNA: TGTGCCAGCAGTTCACAGGGCTGGGGCTACACCTTC. Residues: CASSSQGWGYTF.